This T cell receptor beta chain is drawn from a study of identical twins. CDR1 is MDHEN, CDR2 SYDVKM, per germline. The length of the CDR3 is 15 residues. The V end lost 5 bases, the J end lost 7 bases, and 20 bases lay between the germline ends. Only healthy Caucasians were enrolled as donors. MiXCR was run by TCRdb on the 5' RACE reads, yielding one entry per CDR3 protein. The sample includes about 220,000 distinct CDR3 sequences, under 10% seen only once; the top ten take just under 2%. For this clonotype: The antigen is unknown.

General study findings and limits: Insertions ran lower in abundant cord blood beta clonotypes, though not in memory repertoires. Conclusions were drawn cross-sectionally by statistical analysis, without following the same donors.

The same specimen was also included in a second study, on yellow fever vaccine responses in identical twins.

The chain couples TRBV28 to TRBJ1-2; D gene uncertain. The source of this sequence is a woman aged 18-29 years in good health. Sequenced sample: memory (CD45RO+) T cells sorted from blood. The CDR3 coding sequence is TGTGCCAGCAGTGGGAATTTGGACGGATGGGGTGGCTACACCTTC. Translated, it gives CASSGNLDGWGGYTF.